Below are 2 T cell receptor beta chains sequenced from a single sample in a study of T-cell reconstitution after alpha-beta-depleted transplantation in children. Unique molecular identifiers were incorporated during preparation of the TCRbeta library. TCRdb used MiXCR to reprocess the PCR reads, holding one entry per CDR3 protein. The table has some 600,000 distinct CDR3 sequences, 13% seen once. The source material was PBMCs, mostly from graft donor cells, sampled 360 days after TCRalphabeta/CD19-depleted stem cell transplant. The receptors shown here come from a male patient younger than 18 who had a stem cell transplant for acute myeloid leukemia, so the T cells may come from the graft donor.

This clonotype was seen at least ten times. J is TRBJ2-3 and V is TRBV29-1, with TRBD2 matching 7 bases. The CDR3 extends over 14 amino acids. CDR1 SQVTM and CDR2 ANQGSEA come from the germline V gene. With 4 bases clipped from V and 2 bases from J, the junction kept 6 bases outside the gene matches. The CDR3 nucleotides are TGCAGCGTTGGAGTCACTAGCGCCACAGATACGCAGTATTTT. It encodes CSVGVTSATDTQYF.

The rearrangement uses TRBV12-3 or TRBV12-4 and TRBJ2-1, with 7 bases matching TRBD2. The J segment lost 9 bases and the V segment lost 0 bases, leaving 11 bases of the junction unmatched. The CDR3 extends over 16 amino acids. The CDR3 loop is CASSLALASGRGEQFF. CDR3 coding DNA: TGTGCCAGCAGTTTAGCGCTGGCTAGCGGAAGGGGTGAGCAGTTCTTC.